This is a list of T cell receptor beta chains from one sample in a study of T cell repertoires in cytomegalovirus infection. The antigens these receptors bind are not known. MiXCR was run by TCRdb on the reads, yielding one entry per CDR3 protein. The table lists roughly 570,000 distinct CDR3 sequences, roughly 43% of them singletons. Sequencing was performed on cultured PBMCs, taken from culture after CMV antigen stimulation. These receptors originate from a human donor in good health (CMV status not recorded). Some clones in this sample may be carry-over from other donors' samples. Each CDR3 is given with its conserved first and last residue. A D gene is named only where the DNA matches it firmly. Size is stated for part of the rows, as once, few or many counts, or as a class when the clone is expanded.

V	size	J	D	CDR3	DNA
TRBV6-1	.	TRBJ1-5	.	CASSEEMGDQPQHF	TGTGCCAGCAGTGAGGAAATGGGTGATCAGCCCCAGCATTTT
TRBV7-2	.	TRBJ2-5	TRBD2	CASSLVRTSGMTATQYF	TGTGCCAGCAGCTTAGTTCGGACTAGCGGGATGACAGCGACCCAGTACTTC
TRBV6-5	few	TRBJ2-1	TRBD2	CASSSDQEGLVAYNEQFF	TGTGCCAGCAGTTCAGACCAAGAGGGACTAGTCGCCTACAATGAGCAGTTCTTC
TRBV25-1	.	TRBJ2-3	.	CASSELRGETPTDTQYF	TGTGCCAGCAGTGAATTGAGAGGTGAAACCCCCACAGATACGCAGTATTTT
TRBV28	.	TRBJ1-1	.	CASSKHATNTEAFF	TGTGCCAGCAGTAAACACGCGACGAACACTGAAGCTTTCTTT
TRBV12-3/TRBV12-4	once	TRBJ2-7	.	CASTFQKGEQYF	TGTGCCAGCACCTTTCAGAAGGGGGAGCAGTACTTC
TRBV20-1	.	TRBJ2-1	TRBD2	CSARAISGRDNEQFF	TGCAGTGCTAGAGCAATTAGCGGGAGGGACAATGAGCAGTTCTTC
TRBV6-1	few	TRBJ2-7	TRBD1	CASSVQGAFYEQYF	TGTGCCAGCAGTGTACAGGGGGCTTTCTACGAGCAGTACTTC
TRBV19	few	TRBJ2-1	TRBD2	CASSLGLAGGPYNEQFF	TGTGCCAGTAGTCTGGGACTAGCGGGAGGGCCCTACAATGAGCAGTTCTTC
TRBV7-4	few	TRBJ2-7	TRBD1	CASSFSGDRAYEQYF	TGTGCCAGCAGCTTTTCCGGAGACAGGGCCTACGAGCAGTACTTC